This passage covers 5 T cell receptor beta chains from one sample sequenced in a study of cytomegalovirus exposure and HLA in healthy donors. 13 Jbeta primers and 60 Vbeta primers were used for the PCR. Produced via immunoSEQ multiplex PCR; TCRdb's table is partial and in-frame only. Here the sample table reports about 130,000 clones. Sequenced material: PBMCs. Receptors were obtained from a man younger than 30 in good health and CMV-seronegative.

The genes are TRBV19 and TRBJ1-2; possibly TRBD1 for D (6 bases). Looked up from germline, CDR1 is LNHDA and CDR2 is SQIVND (reference sequence). The V and J ends lost 5 bases and 4 bases respectively, with 14 bases between them. This CDR3 is built from 14 residues. The CDR3 protein is CASSPQGRGYGYTF. The CDR3 DNA reads as TGTGCCAGTAGTCCCCAGGGGAGGGGCTATGGCTACACCTTC.

The chain links TRBV5-1 to TRBJ2-7; 9 nucleotides agree with TRBD1. The germline V gene encodes CDR1 SGHRS and CDR2 YFSETQ. With 2 bases clipped from V and 1 base from J, the junction kept 7 bases outside the gene matches. CDR3 length equals 16 residues. The CDR3 reads CASSLSGTGRSYEQYF. The CDR3 DNA follows: TGCGCCAGCAGCTTATCCGGGACAGGGCGATCCTACGAGCAGTACTTC.

The rearrangement links TRBV6-5 to TRBJ2-3, with 8 nucleotides matching TRBD2. Trimming cost V 6 bases and J 1 base; bases outside gene matches: 0. Germline CDR1 MNHEY, CDR2 SVGAGI. The CDR3 totals 13 residues. The CDR3 sequence: CASRRGGTDTQYF. In nucleotides, the CDR3 is TGTGCCAGCAGGCGGGGGGGCACAGATACGCAGTATTTT.

V gene TRBV30 combines with J gene TRBJ1-1; 10 bases map to TRBD1. The trim removed 1 base at V and 5 bases at J, leaving 1 base unmatched. Germline CDR1 is GTSNPN and CDR2 is SVGIG (reference sequence). The CDR3 covers 13 residues. The DNA for the CDR3 is TGTGCCTGGAGTGGACAGGGGGCAACTGAAGCTTTCTTT. It specifies CAWSGQGATEAFF. Drawing the rest from reference TRBV30 and TRBJ1-1, the complete variable domain is SQTIHQWPATLVQPVGSPLSLECTVEGTSNPNLYWYRQAAGRGLQLLFYSVGIGQISSEVPQNLSASRPQDRQFILSSKKLLLSDSGFYLCAWSGQGATEAFFGQGTRLTVV.

The chain links TRBV28 to TRBJ1-1; unclear D gene. CDR3 length: 14 amino acids. Germline CDR1 and CDR2: MDHEN and SYDVKM. With 10 bases removed from V and 1 base from J, the gap between germline ends came to 16 bases. CDR3 sequence reads: CANKTGSANTEAFF. DNA for the CDR3: TGTGCCAACAAAACGGGTTCCGCGAACACTGAAGCTTTCTTT.